The sample holds many counts of the clone carrying this T cell receptor (gamma chain). Its cognate antigen is unknown. This likely came from a read error, as a far larger clone is one base away. This sample includes further DNA sequences coding for the same CDR3. This entry belongs to a study of γδ T cells in repeated Plasmodium falciparum infection. Study-wide results and caveats: Donors in Mali lived in a small rural village, largely one ethnic group. Waves of new clonotype selection appeared after repeated controlled infections in Vdelta2-negative, largely Vdelta1+, gammadelta T cells.

Gammadelta T cells were flow-sorted from PBMC into Vgamma9/Vdelta2+ and Vdelta2-negative populations for bulk analysis. Germline CDR1 and CDR2: GITISATS and ISYDGTV (reference sequence). V lost 3 bases and J lost 10; bases outside the gene matches: 15. The CDR3 runs 18 residues. TCRdb re-called the multiplex PCR reads via CATT. The sample shows more than 20,000 gamma-chain clones, roughly 3.1% of them seen only once. Sequenced: gamma-delta T cells from blood. This TCR was sampled from a pool of human donors (malaria-infected and uninfected, not separated). The rearrangement uses TRGV9 and TRGJP. The J gene was missing in TCRdb and was found by matching the end of the DNA to germline. Here the CDR3 reads CALWEPRDPELGKKIKVF. CDR3 DNA sequence: TGTGCCTTGTGGGAGCCCAGGGACCCGGAATTGGGCAAAAAAATCAAGGTATTT.